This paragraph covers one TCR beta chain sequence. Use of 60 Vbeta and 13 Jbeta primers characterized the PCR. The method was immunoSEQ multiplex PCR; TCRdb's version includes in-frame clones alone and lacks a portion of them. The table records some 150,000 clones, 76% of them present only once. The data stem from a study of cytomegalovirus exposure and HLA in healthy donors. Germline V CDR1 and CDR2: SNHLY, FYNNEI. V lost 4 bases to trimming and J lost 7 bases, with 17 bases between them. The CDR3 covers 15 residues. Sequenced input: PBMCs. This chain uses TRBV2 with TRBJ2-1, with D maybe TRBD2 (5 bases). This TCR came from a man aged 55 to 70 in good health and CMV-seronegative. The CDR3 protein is CASSAEAGVSNEQFF. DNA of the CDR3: TGTGCCAGCAGTGCGGAGGCGGGTGTGTCGAATGAGCAGTTCTTC. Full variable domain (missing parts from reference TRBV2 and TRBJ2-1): EPEVTQTPSHQVTQMGQEVILRCVPISNHLYFYWYRQILGQKVEFLVSFYNNEISEKSEIFDDQFSVERPDGSNFTLKIRSTKLEDSAMYFCASSAEAGVSNEQFFGPGTRLTVL.